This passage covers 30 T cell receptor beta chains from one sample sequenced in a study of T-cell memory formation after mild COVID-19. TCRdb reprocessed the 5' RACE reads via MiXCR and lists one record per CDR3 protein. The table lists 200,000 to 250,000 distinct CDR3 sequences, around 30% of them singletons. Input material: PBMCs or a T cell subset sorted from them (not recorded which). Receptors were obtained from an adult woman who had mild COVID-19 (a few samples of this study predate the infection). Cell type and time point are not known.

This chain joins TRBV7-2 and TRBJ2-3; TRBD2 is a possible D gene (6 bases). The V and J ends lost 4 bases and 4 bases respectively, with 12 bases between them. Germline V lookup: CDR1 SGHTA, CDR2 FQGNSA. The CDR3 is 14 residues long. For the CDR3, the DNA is TGTGCCAGCAGCTCCACCGGGACTTCAGATACGCAGTATTTT. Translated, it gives CASSSTGTSDTQYF.

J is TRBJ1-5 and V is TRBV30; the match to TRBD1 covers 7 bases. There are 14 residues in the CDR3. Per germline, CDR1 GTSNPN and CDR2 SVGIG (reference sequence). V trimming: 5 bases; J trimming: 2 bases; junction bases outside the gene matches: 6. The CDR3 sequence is CAWGVGTGNQPQHF. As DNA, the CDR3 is TGTGCCTGGGGAGTCGGGACAGGCAATCAGCCCCAGCATTTT.

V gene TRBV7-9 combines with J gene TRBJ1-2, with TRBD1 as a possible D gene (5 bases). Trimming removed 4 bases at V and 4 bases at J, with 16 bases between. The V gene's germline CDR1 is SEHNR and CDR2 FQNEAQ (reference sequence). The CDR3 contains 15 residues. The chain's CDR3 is CASSSPRDWAYGYTF. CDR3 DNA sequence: TGTGCCAGCAGCTCCCCCAGGGATTGGGCCTATGGCTACACCTTC. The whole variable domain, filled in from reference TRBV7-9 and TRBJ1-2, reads DTGVSQNPRHKITKRGQNVTFRCDPISEHNRLYWYRQTLGQGPEFLTYFQNEAQLEKSRLLSDRFSAERPKGSFSTLEIQRTEQGDSAMYLCASSSPRDWAYGYTFGSGTRLTVV.

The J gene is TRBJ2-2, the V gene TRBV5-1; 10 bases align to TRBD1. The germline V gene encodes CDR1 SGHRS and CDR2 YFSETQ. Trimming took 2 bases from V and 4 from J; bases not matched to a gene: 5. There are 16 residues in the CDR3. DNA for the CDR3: TGCGCCAGCAGCTTAACCGGGACAGGGGTCACCGGGGAGCTGTTTTTT. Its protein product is CASSLTGTGVTGELFF. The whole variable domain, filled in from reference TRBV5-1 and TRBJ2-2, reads KAGVTQTPRYLIKTRGQQVTLSCSPISGHRSVSWYQQTPGQGLQFLFEYFSETQRNKGNFPGRFSGRQFSNSRSEMNVSTLELGDSALYLCASSLTGTGVTGELFFGEGSRLTVL.

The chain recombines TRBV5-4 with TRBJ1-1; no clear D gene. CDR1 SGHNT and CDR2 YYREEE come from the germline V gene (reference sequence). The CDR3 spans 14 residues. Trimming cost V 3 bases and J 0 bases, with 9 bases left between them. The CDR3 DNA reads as TGTGCCAGCAGCTCGAATTGGTTGAACACTGAAGCTTTCTTT. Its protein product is CASSSNWLNTEAFF.

This CDR3 reads CAWSLKGGYLDQPQHF. In DNA, the CDR3 is TGTGCCTGGAGCCTTAAGGGGGGGTATCTCGATCAGCCCCAGCATTTT. The chain joins TRBV30 to TRBJ1-5; D perhaps matches TRBD1 (6 bases). Per germline, CDR1 GTSNPN and CDR2 SVGIG (reference sequence). V gave up 3 bases and J gave up 5 bases, with 20 bases separating them. This CDR3 contains 16 residues.

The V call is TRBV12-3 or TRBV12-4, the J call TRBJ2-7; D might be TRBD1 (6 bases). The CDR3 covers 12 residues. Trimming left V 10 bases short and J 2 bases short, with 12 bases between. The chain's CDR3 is CAITQGTYEQYF. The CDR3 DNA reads TGTGCCATCACACAGGGTACCTACGAGCAGTACTTC.

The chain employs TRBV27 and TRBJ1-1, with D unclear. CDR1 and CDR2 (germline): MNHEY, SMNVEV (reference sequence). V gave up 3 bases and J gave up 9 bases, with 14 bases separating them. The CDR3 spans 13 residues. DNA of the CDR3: TGTGCCAGCAGTTTCCAGGATAAAAGTAAAGCTTTCTTT. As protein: CASSFQDKSKAFF.

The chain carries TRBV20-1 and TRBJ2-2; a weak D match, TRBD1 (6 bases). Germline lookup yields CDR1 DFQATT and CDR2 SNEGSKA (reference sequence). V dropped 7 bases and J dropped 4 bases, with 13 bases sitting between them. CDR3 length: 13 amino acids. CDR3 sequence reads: CSVSSTGTGELFF. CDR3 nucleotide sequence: TGCAGTGTTAGTTCGACAGGCACCGGGGAGCTGTTTTTT.

CDR3 sequence: CASSQDVSGGFRETQYF. In nucleotides, the CDR3 is TGTGCCAGCAGCCAAGACGTCTCCGGGGGATTTAGGGAGACCCAGTACTTC. This chain joins TRBV4-2 and TRBJ2-5; D might be TRBD2 (6 bases). The CDR3 has 17 amino acids. Trimming shortened V by 0 bases and J by 5 bases, and 19 bases separated the two germline ends. The germline V gene encodes CDR1 LGHNA and CDR2 YNFKEQ.

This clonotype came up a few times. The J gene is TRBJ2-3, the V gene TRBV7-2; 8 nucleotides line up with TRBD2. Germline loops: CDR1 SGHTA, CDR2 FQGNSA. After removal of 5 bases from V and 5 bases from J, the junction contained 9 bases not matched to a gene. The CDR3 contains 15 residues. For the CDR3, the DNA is TGTGCCAGCAGCGCCAGCGGGAGCATCGGAGATACGCAGTATTTT. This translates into CASSASGSIGDTQYF.

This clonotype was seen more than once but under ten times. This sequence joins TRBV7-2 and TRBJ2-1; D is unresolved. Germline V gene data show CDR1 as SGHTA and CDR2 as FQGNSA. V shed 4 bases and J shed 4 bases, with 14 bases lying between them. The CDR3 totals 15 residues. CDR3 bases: TGTGCCAGCAGCTCAGCGTCCGTCTCTTACAATGAGCAGTTCTTC. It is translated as CASSSASVSYNEQFF. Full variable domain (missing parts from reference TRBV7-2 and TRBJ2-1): GAGVSQSPSNKVTEKGKDVELRCDPISGHTALYWYRQSLGQGLEFLIYFQGNSAPDKSGLPSDRFSAERTGGSVSTLTIQRTQQEDSAVYLCASSSASVSYNEQFFGPGTRLTVL.

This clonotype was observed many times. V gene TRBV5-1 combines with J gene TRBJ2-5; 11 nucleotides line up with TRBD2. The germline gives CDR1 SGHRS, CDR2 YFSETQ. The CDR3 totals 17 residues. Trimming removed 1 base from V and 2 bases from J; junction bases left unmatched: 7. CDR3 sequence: CASSLSLAGGPQETQYF. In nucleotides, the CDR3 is TGCGCCAGCAGCTTGTCTCTAGCGGGGGGACCGCAAGAGACCCAGTACTTC.

CDR3 sequence (DNA): TGTGCCAGCCGCAAGGGTCCGTACCAAGAGACCCAGTACTTC. Its protein product is CASRKGPYQETQYF. The chain links TRBV6-2 or TRBV6-3 to TRBJ2-5; D remains unclear. Germline V gene sequence: CDR1 MNHEY, CDR2 SVGEGT. The V gene lost 8 bases and the J gene lost 0 bases, with 13 bases spanning the gap. The CDR3 length is 14 residues.

CDR3 protein: CASSYSGTGGGYTF. CDR3 DNA: TGTGCCAGCAGTTACTCCGGGACAGGGGGCGGCTACACCTTC. The V and J genes are TRBV6-5 and TRBJ1-2; 12 bases agree with TRBD1. CDR3 length equals 14 residues. Germline V gene sequence: CDR1 MNHEY, CDR2 SVGAGI. The J segment lost 8 bases and the V segment lost 0 bases, leaving 1 base of the junction unmatched.

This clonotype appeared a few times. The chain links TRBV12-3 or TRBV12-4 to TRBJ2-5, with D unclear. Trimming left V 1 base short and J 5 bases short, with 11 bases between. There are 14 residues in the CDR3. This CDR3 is CASSLGGRSETQYF. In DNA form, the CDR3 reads TGTGCCAGCAGTTTAGGTGGGCGGAGCGAGACCCAGTACTTC.

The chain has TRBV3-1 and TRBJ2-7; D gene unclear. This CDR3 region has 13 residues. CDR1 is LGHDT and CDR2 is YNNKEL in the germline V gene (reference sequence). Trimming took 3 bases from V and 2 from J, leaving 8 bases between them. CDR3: CASSQTAPYEQYF. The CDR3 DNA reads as TGTGCCAGCAGCCAGACGGCCCCCTACGAGCAGTACTTC.

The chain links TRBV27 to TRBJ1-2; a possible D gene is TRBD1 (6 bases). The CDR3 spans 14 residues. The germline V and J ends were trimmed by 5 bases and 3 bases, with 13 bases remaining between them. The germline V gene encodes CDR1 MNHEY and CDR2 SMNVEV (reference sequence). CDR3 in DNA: TGTGCCAGCAGTATGACGGACAGATACTATGGCTACACCTTC. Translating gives CASSMTDRYYGYTF.

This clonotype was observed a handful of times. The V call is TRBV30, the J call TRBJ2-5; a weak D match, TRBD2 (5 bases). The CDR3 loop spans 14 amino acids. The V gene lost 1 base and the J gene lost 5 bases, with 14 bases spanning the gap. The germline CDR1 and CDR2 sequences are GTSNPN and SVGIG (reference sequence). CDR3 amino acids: CAWSAPEGYETQYF. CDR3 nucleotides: TGTGCCTGGAGTGCTCCAGAGGGTTATGAGACCCAGTACTTC.

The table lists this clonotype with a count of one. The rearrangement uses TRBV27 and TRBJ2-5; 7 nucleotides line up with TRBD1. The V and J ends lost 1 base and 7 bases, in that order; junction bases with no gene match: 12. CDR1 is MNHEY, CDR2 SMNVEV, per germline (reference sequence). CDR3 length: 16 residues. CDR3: CASSLYRDSWRGTQYF. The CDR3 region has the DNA TGTGCCAGCAGTTTATACCGGGACAGCTGGCGAGGGACCCAGTACTTC.

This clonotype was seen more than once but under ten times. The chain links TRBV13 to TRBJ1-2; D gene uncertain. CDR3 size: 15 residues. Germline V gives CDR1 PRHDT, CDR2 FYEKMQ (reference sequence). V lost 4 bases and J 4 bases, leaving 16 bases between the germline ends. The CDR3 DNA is TGTGCCAGCAGCTCGATTCCGGGGAAGGGCTATGGCTACACCTTC. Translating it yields CASSSIPGKGYGYTF.

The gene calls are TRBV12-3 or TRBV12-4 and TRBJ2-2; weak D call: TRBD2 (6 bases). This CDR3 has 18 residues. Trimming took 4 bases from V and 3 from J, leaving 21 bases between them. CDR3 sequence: CASSSVSLRRGYTGELFF. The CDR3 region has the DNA TGTGCCAGCAGTTCGGTATCCCTGAGGCGGGGCTACACCGGGGAGCTGTTTTTT.

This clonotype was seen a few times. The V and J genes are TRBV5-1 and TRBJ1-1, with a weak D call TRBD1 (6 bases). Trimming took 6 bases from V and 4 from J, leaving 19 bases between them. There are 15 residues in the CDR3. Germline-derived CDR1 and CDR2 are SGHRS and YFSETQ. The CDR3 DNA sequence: TGCGCCAGCACTGAACAGGGCCTGGGGGGCACTGAAGCTTTCTTT. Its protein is CASTEQGLGGTEAFF.

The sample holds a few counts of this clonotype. CDR3 protein: CASNPIQGAYEQYF. The CDR3 region has the DNA TGTGCCAGCAACCCCATACAGGGGGCCTACGAGCAGTACTTC. This chain connects TRBV7-9 to TRBJ2-7, with 8 nucleotides matching TRBD1. Germline V gene data show CDR1 as SEHNR and CDR2 as FQNEAQ (reference sequence). This CDR3 contains 14 residues. After removal of 7 bases from V and 2 bases from J, the junction contained 7 bases not matched to a gene.

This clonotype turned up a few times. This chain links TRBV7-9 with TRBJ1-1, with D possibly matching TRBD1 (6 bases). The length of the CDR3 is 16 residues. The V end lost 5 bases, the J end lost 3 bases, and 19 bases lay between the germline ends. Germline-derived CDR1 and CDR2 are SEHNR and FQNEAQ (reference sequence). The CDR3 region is CASSPRIGRGDTEAFF. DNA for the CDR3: TGTGCCAGCAGCCCAAGGATTGGCAGGGGTGACACTGAAGCTTTCTTT.

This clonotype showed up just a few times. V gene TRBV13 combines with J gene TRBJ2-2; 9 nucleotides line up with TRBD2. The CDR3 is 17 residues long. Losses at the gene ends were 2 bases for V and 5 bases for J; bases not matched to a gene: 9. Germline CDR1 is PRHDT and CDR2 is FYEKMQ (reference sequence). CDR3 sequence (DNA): TGTGCCAGCAGCTTATTTAGCGGGGGCGCGAGGACCGGGGAGCTGTTTTTT. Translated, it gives CASSLFSGGARTGELFF.

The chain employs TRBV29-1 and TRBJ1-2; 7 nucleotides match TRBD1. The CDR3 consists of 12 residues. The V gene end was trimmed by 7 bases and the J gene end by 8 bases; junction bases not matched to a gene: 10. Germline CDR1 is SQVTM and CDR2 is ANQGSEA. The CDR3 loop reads CSGVDRAGGYTF. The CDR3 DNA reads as TGCAGCGGGGTCGACAGGGCCGGCGGCTACACCTTC. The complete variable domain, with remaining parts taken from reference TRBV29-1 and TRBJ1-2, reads SAVISQKPSRDICQRGTSLTIQCQVDSQVTMMFWYRQQPGQSLTLIATANQGSEATYESGFVIDKFPISRPNLTFSTLTVSNMSPEDSSIYLCSGVDRAGGYTFGSGTRLTVV.

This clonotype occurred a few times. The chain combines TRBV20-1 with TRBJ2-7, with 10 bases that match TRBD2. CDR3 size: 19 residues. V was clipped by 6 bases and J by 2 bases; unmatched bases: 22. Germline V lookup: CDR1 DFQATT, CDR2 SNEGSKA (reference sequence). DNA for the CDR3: TGCAGTGCCGCCCCCCGGACTAGCGGCCCGGAGAAGCCCACCTACGAGCAGTACTTC. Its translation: CSAAPRTSGPEKPTYEQYF.

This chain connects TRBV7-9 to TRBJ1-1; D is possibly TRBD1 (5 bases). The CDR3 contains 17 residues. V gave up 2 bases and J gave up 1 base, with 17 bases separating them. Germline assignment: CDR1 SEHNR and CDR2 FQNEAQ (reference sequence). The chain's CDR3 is CASSLPAGGAGNTEAFF. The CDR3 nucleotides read TGTGCCAGCAGCTTACCCGCCGGGGGTGCGGGGAACACTGAAGCTTTCTTT.

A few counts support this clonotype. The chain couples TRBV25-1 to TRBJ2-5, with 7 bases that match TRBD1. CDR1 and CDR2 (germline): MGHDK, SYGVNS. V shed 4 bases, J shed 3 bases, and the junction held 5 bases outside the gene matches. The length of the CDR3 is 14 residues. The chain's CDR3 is CASSGGQPEETQYF. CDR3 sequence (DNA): TGTGCCAGCAGTGGGGGACAGCCTGAAGAGACCCAGTACTTC.